This is a list of T cell receptor beta chains from one sample in a study of blood T cells in healthy people across ages. Using its own MiXCR run on the 5' RACE reads, TCRdb lists one record per CDR3 protein. The table lists over a million distinct CDR3 sequences, more than 35% of them singletons. Input material: blood. The receptors were gathered from a woman aged 60-70 years in good health. Each CDR3 is given with its conserved first and last residue. D genes are given only for firm matches. Rows may omit the clone size; those that give it use once, few, many or a size class.

J gene	clone size	D gene	V gene	CDR3 protein	CDR3 DNA
TRBJ2-7	.	.	TRBV12-3/TRBV12-4	CASSLLGSVTYKQYF	TGTGCCAGCAGTTTACTCGGGAGTGTAACCTACAAGCAGTACTTC
TRBJ2-1	.	.	TRBV27	CASSLYRTGRENEQFF	TGTGCCAGCAGTTTATATCGAACAGGGCGTGAGAATGAGCAGTTCTTC
TRBJ2-5	.	.	TRBV6-5	CASSTVPGVGGEQYF	TGTGCCAGCAGTACCGTACCAGGGGTTGGAGGGGAGCAGTACTTC
TRBJ2-3	.	TRBD2	TRBV20-1	CSARDLTSGRVFTDTQYF	TGCAGTGCTAGAGATCTCACTAGCGGGAGGGTTTTCACAGATACGCAGTATTTT
TRBJ2-1	few	TRBD2	TRBV6-2/TRBV6-3	CASSSSGITYNEQFF	TGTGCCAGCAGTTCCAGCGGGATAACCTACAATGAGCAGTTCTTC
TRBJ2-7	.	.	TRBV21-1	CASSKAGRIGEQYF	TGTGCCAGCAGCAAAGCCGGCAGGATCGGCGAGCAGTACTTC
TRBJ1-2	.	TRBD1	TRBV15	CATSRDGQGRDGYTF	TGTGCCACCAGCAGAGATGGACAGGGGAGGGATGGCTACACCTTC
TRBJ2-5	.	.	TRBV28	CASSLPPSMGETQYF	TGTGCCAGCAGTTTGCCCCCTTCTATGGGTGAGACCCAGTACTTC
TRBJ2-2	.	TRBD1	TRBV29-1	CSVVIQGAGGELFF	TGCAGCGTTGTGATCCAGGGGGCTGGCGGGGAGCTGTTTTTT
TRBJ2-7	few	TRBD2	TRBV7-9	CASSWASGMVLEQYF	TGTGCCAGCAGCTGGGCTAGCGGGATGGTTCTGGAGCAGTACTTC
TRBJ1-2	.	.	TRBV20-1	CSAGLTGQRGEDGYTF	TGCAGTGCCGGTCTTACGGGACAAAGAGGAGAAGATGGCTACACCTTC
TRBJ1-5	few	TRBD1	TRBV20-1	CSAAGQGEGQPQHF	TGCAGTGCTGCGGGACAGGGAGAGGGGCAGCCCCAGCATTTT
TRBJ2-6	.	.	TRBV5-1	CASSLELGSGANVLTF	TGCGCCAGCAGCTTGGAATTGGGCTCTGGGGCCAACGTCCTGACTTTC
TRBJ2-1	few	TRBD1	TRBV29-1	CSVDTGGLWEQFF	TGCAGCGTTGACACAGGGGGGCTGTGGGAGCAGTTCTTC
TRBJ2-5	.	.	TRBV3-1	CASSQGPLGQYF	TGTGCCAGCAGCCAGGGGCCGCTTGGGCAGTACTTC
TRBJ2-5	few	.	TRBV29-1	CSGLGGETLQETQYF	TGCAGCGGTCTGGGGGGCGAAACCCTCCAAGAGACCCAGTACTTC
TRBJ2-1	.	TRBD2	TRBV7-9	CASSFWTSGGRDEQFF	TGTGCCAGCAGCTTTTGGACTAGCGGGGGGCGTGATGAGCAGTTCTTC
TRBJ2-7	.	TRBD1	TRBV27	CASSPWTGTAYEQYF	TGTGCCAGCAGTCCCTGGACAGGGACGGCCTACGAGCAGTACTTC
TRBJ2-5	many	.	TRBV7-2	CASSLFTGETQYF	TGTGCCAGCAGCTTATTTACGGGAGAGACCCAGTACTTC
TRBJ2-1	.	.	TRBV25-1	CASKGQSSYNEQFF	TGTGCCAGCAAGGGTCAGTCCTCCTACAATGAGCAGTTCTTC
TRBJ2-1	.	TRBD2	TRBV20-1	CSARDGWSGRRSYNEQFF	TGCAGTGCTAGAGATGGCTGGAGCGGGAGGCGCTCCTACAATGAGCAGTTCTTC
TRBJ2-3	.	TRBD2	TRBV20-1	CSARAEVRTSGTRFTDTQYF	TGCAGTGCTAGAGCCGAAGTCAGGACTAGCGGGACGCGATTCACAGATACGCAGTATTTT
TRBJ1-5	few	.	TRBV10-2	CASSWDRQNQPQHF	TGCGCCAGCAGTTGGGACCGACAGAATCAGCCCCAGCATTTT
TRBJ2-1	.	.	TRBV29-1	CSVETGQRYNEQFF	TGCAGCGTTGAAACTGGACAACGCTACAATGAGCAGTTCTTC
TRBJ2-7	.	TRBD2	TRBV2	CASSEPGEGLNEQYF	TGTGCCAGCAGTGAGCCGGGGGAGGGCCTGAACGAGCAGTACTTC
TRBJ2-7	.	TRBD2	TRBV27	CASSTGLAGDYEQYF	TGTGCCAGCAGTACTGGACTAGCGGGAGACTACGAGCAGTACTTC
TRBJ2-7	once	.	TRBV24-1	CATSDLLGMECIPKLVETRYF	TGTGCCACCAGTGACCTTCTGGGGATGGAATGCATCCCTAAGCTGGTTGAGACCCGGTACTTC
TRBJ2-3	few	.	TRBV27	CASSFFPTDTQYF	TGTGCCAGCAGTTTCTTCCCTACAGATACGCAGTATTTT